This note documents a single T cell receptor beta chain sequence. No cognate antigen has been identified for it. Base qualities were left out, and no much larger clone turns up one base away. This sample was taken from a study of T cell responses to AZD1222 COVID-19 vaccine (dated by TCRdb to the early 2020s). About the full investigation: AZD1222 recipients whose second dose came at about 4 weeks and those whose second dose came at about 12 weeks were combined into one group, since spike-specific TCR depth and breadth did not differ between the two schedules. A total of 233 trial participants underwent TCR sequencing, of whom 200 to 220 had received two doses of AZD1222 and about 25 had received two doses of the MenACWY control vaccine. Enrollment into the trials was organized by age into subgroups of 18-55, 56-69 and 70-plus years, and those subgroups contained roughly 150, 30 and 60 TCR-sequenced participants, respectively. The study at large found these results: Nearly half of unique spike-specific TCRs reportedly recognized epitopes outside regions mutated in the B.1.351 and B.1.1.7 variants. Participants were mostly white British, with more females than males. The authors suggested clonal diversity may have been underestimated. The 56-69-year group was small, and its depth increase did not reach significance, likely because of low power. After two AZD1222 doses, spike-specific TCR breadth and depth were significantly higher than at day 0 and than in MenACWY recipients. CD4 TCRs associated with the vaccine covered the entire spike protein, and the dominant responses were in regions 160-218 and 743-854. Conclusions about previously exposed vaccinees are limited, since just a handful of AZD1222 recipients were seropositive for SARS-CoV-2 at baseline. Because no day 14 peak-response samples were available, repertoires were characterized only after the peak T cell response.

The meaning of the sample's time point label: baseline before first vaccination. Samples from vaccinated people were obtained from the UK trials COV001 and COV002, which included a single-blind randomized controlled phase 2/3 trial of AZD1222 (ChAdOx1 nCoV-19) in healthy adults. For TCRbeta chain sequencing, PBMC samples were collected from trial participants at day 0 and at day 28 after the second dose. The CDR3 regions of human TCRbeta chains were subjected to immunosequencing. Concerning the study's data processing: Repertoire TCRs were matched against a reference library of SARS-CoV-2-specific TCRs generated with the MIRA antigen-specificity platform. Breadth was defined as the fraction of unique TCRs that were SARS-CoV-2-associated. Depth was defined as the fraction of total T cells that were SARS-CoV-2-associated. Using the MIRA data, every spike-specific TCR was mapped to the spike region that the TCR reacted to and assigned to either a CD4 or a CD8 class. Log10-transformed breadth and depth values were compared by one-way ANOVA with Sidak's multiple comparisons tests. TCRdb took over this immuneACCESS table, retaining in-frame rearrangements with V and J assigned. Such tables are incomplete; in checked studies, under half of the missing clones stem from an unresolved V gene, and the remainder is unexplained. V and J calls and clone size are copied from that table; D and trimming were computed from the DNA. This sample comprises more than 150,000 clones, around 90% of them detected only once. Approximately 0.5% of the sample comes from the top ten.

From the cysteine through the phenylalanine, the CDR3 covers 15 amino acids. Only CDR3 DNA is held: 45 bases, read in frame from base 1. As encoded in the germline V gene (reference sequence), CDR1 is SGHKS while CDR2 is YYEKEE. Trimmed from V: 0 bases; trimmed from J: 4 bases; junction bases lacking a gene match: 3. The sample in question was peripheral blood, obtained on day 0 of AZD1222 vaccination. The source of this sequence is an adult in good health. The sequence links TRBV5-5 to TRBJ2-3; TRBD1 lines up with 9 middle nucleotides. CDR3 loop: CASSLEGTGSDTQYF. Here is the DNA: TGTGCCAGCAGCTTGGAGGGGACAGGGTCAGATACGCAGTATTTT.